This T cell receptor beta chain was documented in a study of monozygotic twins with inflammatory bowel disease. Researchers generated cDNA in eight separate reactions per sample. During cDNA synthesis, UMIs that each contained a 6-nucleotide sample barcode were added by means of template switching. After re-calling the 5' RACE reads, TCRdb lists one entry per CDR3 protein, DNA absent. Found here are about 300,000 distinct CDR3 sequences; the top ten clones hold 5% to 6%. Study results and caveats: A single strong IBD-associated signal or clonotype was not supported by the findings.

Germline loops: CDR1 MNHEY, CDR2 SMNVEV (reference sequence). The CDR3 length is 14 residues. Comments on this clonotype: Its cognate antigen is unknown.

Sequenced material: blood. The genes are TRBV27 and TRBJ2-7; TCRdb proposes TRBD1, but this gene call is untestable without DNA. The TCR was taken from a human donor with ulcerative colitis or Crohn's disease, or a healthy co-twin of an affected twin (not recorded which). Here the CDR3 reads CASSFRDNRNEQYF.